The rows below give T cell receptor beta chains drawn from one sample of a study of blood T cell repertoires in COVID-19. TCRdb's table, derived via immunoSEQ multiplex PCR, lists solely in-frame clones and lacks some. Here the sample spans around 480,000 clones, about 85% being singletons. Sequenced: PBMCs or T cells enriched from blood (not recorded which). The receptor source for this set is a young woman who had recovered from COVID-19. CDR3s include the opening cysteine and the closing phenylalanine or tryptophan. A D gene is named only where the DNA matches it firmly. Clone size is stated in some rows and not others, as once, few, many or a class when expanded.

clone size: .; CDR3 length: 14; D gene: .; V gene: TRBV6-4; J gene: TRBJ1-1; CDR3 protein: CASRPAGHGTEAFF; CDR3 DNA: TGTGCCAGTCGTCCGGCAGGACATGGGACTGAAGCTTTCTTT
clone size: once; CDR3 length: 13; D gene: .; V gene: TRBV5-6; J gene: TRBJ2-4; CDR3 protein: CASSSGFENIQYF; CDR3 DNA: TGTGCCAGCAGCTCGGGGTTTGAAAACATTCAGTACTTC
clone size: few; CDR3 length: 13; D gene: .; V gene: TRBV12-3/TRBV12-4; J gene: TRBJ1-1; CDR3 protein: CASSFGAGREAFF; CDR3 DNA: TGTGCCAGCAGTTTTGGGGCAGGGAGGGAGGCTTTCTTT
clone size: few; CDR3 length: 15; D gene: .; V gene: TRBV19; J gene: TRBJ2-6; CDR3 protein: CASSIGQTGANVLTF; CDR3 DNA: TGTGCCAGTAGTATAGGGCAGACTGGGGCCAACGTCCTGACTTTC
clone size: .; CDR3 length: 20; D gene: TRBD2; V gene: TRBV7-3; J gene: TRBJ2-3; CDR3 protein: CASSLNLRSSGGLSTDTQYF; CDR3 DNA: TGTGCCAGCAGCCTCAACCTCCGGAGTAGCGGGGGGCTGAGCACAGATACGCAGTATTTT
clone size: .; CDR3 length: 16; D gene: TRBD2; V gene: TRBV10-3; J gene: TRBJ2-2; CDR3 protein: CAISAGMIAGSGELFF; CDR3 DNA: TGTGCCATCAGTGCTGGGATGATAGCGGGGTCCGGGGAGCTGTTTTTT
clone size: .; CDR3 length: 16; D gene: TRBD1; V gene: TRBV14; J gene: TRBJ1-6; CDR3 protein: CASSQERTGDGSPLHF; CDR3 DNA: TGTGCCAGCAGCCAAGAAAGGACAGGGGACGGATCACCCCTCCACTTT
clone size: .; CDR3 length: 14; D gene: .; V gene: TRBV10-2; J gene: TRBJ2-3; CDR3 protein: CASSEGLATDTQYF; CDR3 DNA: TGCGCCAGCAGTGAAGGGCTAGCGACAGATACGCAGTATTTT
clone size: .; CDR3 length: 14; D gene: .; V gene: TRBV19; J gene: TRBJ2-7; CDR3 protein: CASSPRTSLGEQYF; CDR3 DNA: TGTGCCAGTAGTCCCCGGACTTCCCTGGGGGAGCAGTACTTC
clone size: .; CDR3 length: 13; D gene: TRBD1; V gene: TRBV7-2; J gene: TRBJ1-2; CDR3 protein: CASSSGTGDGYTF; CDR3 DNA: TGTGCCAGCAGCTCCGGGACAGGGGATGGCTACACCTTC
clone size: .; CDR3 length: 14; D gene: .; V gene: TRBV11-2; J gene: TRBJ2-7; CDR3 protein: CASSWRDFGYEQYF; CDR3 DNA: TGTGCCAGCAGCTGGCGGGACTTTGGCTACGAGCAGTACTTC
clone size: .; CDR3 length: 14; D gene: .; V gene: TRBV2; J gene: TRBJ1-5; CDR3 protein: CASTQGQTYQPQHF; CDR3 DNA: TGTGCCAGCACCCAGGGACAAACCTATCAGCCCCAGCATTTT
clone size: .; CDR3 length: 15; D gene: .; V gene: TRBV9; J gene: TRBJ1-6; CDR3 protein: CASSGGGPSNSPLHF; CDR3 DNA: TGTGCCAGCAGCGGAGGCGGGCCCTCAAATTCACCCCTCCACTTT
clone size: .; CDR3 length: 17; D gene: TRBD2; V gene: TRBV7-2; J gene: TRBJ2-2; CDR3 protein: CASSLVSEAGGTGELFF; CDR3 DNA: TGTGCCAGCAGCTTAGTCTCCGAAGCGGGGGGCACCGGGGAGCTGTTTTTT
clone size: .; CDR3 length: 15; D gene: TRBD1; V gene: TRBV28; J gene: TRBJ2-7; CDR3 protein: CASSSPGQGGYEQYF; CDR3 DNA: TGTGCCAGCAGTTCTCCGGGACAGGGGGGCTACGAGCAGTACTTC
clone size: .; CDR3 length: 12; D gene: .; V gene: TRBV2; J gene: TRBJ1-2; CDR3 protein: CASRTENYGYTF; CDR3 DNA: TGTGCCAGCAGGACAGAGAACTATGGCTACACCTTC
clone size: .; CDR3 length: 13; D gene: TRBD1; V gene: TRBV2; J gene: TRBJ2-7; CDR3 protein: CASSEDRNYEQYF; CDR3 DNA: TGTGCCAGCAGTGAGGACAGGAACTACGAGCAGTACTTC
clone size: .; CDR3 length: 16; D gene: TRBD1; V gene: TRBV12-5; J gene: TRBJ1-1; CDR3 protein: CASGLGTGDGDTEAFF; CDR3 DNA: TGTGCTAGTGGTTTGGGAACAGGGGATGGGGACACTGAAGCTTTCTTT
clone size: .; CDR3 length: 14; D gene: .; V gene: TRBV6-5; J gene: TRBJ1-1; CDR3 protein: CASSYLLGAVEAFF; CDR3 DNA: TGTGCCAGCAGTTACCTTCTTGGGGCGGTTGAAGCTTTCTTT
clone size: .; CDR3 length: 13; D gene: TRBD1; V gene: TRBV30; J gene: TRBJ2-1; CDR3 protein: CAGRDRVSNEQFF; CDR3 DNA: TGTGCGGGACGGGACAGGGTGAGCAATGAGCAGTTCTTC
clone size: .; CDR3 length: 14; D gene: .; V gene: TRBV18; J gene: TRBJ2-1; CDR3 protein: CASSWLSSYNEQFF; CDR3 DNA: TGTGCCAGCTCATGGCTTTCATCCTACAATGAGCAGTTCTTC
clone size: .; CDR3 length: 13; D gene: .; V gene: TRBV6-5; J gene: TRBJ1-1; CDR3 protein: CASHLTVNTEAFF; CDR3 DNA: TGTGCCAGCCACCTTACAGTTAACACTGAAGCTTTCTTT
clone size: .; CDR3 length: 16; D gene: TRBD1; V gene: TRBV9; J gene: TRBJ1-4; CDR3 protein: CASSARPTGDNEKLFF; CDR3 DNA: TGTGCCAGCAGCGCCAGACCGACAGGGGACAATGAAAAACTGTTTTTT
clone size: .; CDR3 length: 15; D gene: .; V gene: TRBV5-1; J gene: TRBJ1-2; CDR3 protein: CASSLVPVGTVGYTF; CDR3 DNA: TGCGCCAGCAGCTTGGTGCCAGTGGGTACAGTTGGCTACACCTTC
clone size: .; CDR3 length: 14; D gene: .; V gene: TRBV14; J gene: TRBJ1-6; CDR3 protein: CASSPVNSNSPLHF; CDR3 DNA: TGTGCCAGCAGCCCGGTAAACTCTAATTCACCCCTCCACTTT
clone size: few; CDR3 length: 13; D gene: .; V gene: TRBV2; J gene: TRBJ1-5; CDR3 protein: CASMGGNYQPQHF; CDR3 DNA: TGTGCCAGCATGGGGGGTAACTATCAGCCCCAGCATTTT
clone size: .; CDR3 length: 13; D gene: .; V gene: TRBV19; J gene: TRBJ2-1; CDR3 protein: CASSIGSENEQFF; CDR3 DNA: TGTGCCAGTAGTATAGGATCCGAGAATGAGCAGTTCTTC
clone size: .; CDR3 length: 15; D gene: TRBD1; V gene: TRBV2; J gene: TRBJ1-1; CDR3 protein: CASRTGQLENIEAFF; CDR3 DNA: TGTGCCAGCAGAACGGGACAGCTCGAGAACATTGAAGCTTTCTTT
clone size: .; CDR3 length: 15; D gene: TRBD1; V gene: TRBV9; J gene: TRBJ2-5; CDR3 protein: CASSPPLRGRKTQYF; CDR3 DNA: TGTGCCAGCAGCCCGCCTCTCAGGGGGCGCAAGACCCAGTACTTC
clone size: .; CDR3 length: 14; D gene: TRBD1; V gene: TRBV25-1; J gene: TRBJ2-5; CDR3 protein: CASSETGTEETQYF; CDR3 DNA: TGTGCCAGCAGTGAAACCGGGACAGAAGAGACCCAGTACTTC
clone size: .; CDR3 length: 16; D gene: TRBD2; V gene: TRBV10-3; J gene: TRBJ2-3; CDR3 protein: CAISLETSGVTDTQYF; CDR3 DNA: TGTGCCATCAGCCTCGAGACTAGCGGGGTCACAGATACGCAGTATTTT
clone size: .; CDR3 length: 16; D gene: .; V gene: TRBV28; J gene: TRBJ1-3; CDR3 protein: CASSSWTASSGNTIYF; CDR3 DNA: TGTGCCAGCAGTTCCTGGACTGCCAGCTCTGGAAACACCATATATTTT
clone size: .; CDR3 length: 12; D gene: .; V gene: TRBV28; J gene: TRBJ1-5; CDR3 protein: CASGSGNQPQHF; CDR3 DNA: TGTGCCAGCGGTTCAGGTAATCAGCCCCAGCATTTT
clone size: .; CDR3 length: 15; D gene: TRBD2; V gene: TRBV5-5; J gene: TRBJ2-2; CDR3 protein: CATSTGGRSAGELFF; CDR3 DNA: TGTGCCACAAGTACGGGGGGAAGGTCGGCCGGGGAGCTGTTTTTT
clone size: .; CDR3 length: 17; D gene: .; V gene: TRBV7-2; J gene: TRBJ2-5; CDR3 protein: CASSGGLLSGGMETQYF; CDR3 DNA: TGTGCCAGCAGCGGCGGCTTGTTATCTGGGGGGATGGAGACCCAGTACTTC
clone size: once; CDR3 length: 14; D gene: TRBD1; V gene: TRBV30; J gene: TRBJ2-5; CDR3 protein: CAWSVRTGQETQYF; CDR3 DNA: TGTGCCTGGAGTGTTCGGACAGGCCAAGAGACCCAGTACTTC
clone size: .; CDR3 length: 14; D gene: .; V gene: TRBV7-5; J gene: TRBJ2-7; CDR3 protein: CSPSATAPNSKQYF; CDR3 DNA: TGTTCCCCAAGCGCAACGGCCCCTAATAGTAAGCAGTACTTC
clone size: .; CDR3 length: 15; D gene: TRBD1; V gene: TRBV28; J gene: TRBJ2-4; CDR3 protein: CASSLQGAAKNIQYF; CDR3 DNA: TGTGCCAGCAGTTTACAGGGGGCTGCCAAAAACATTCAGTACTTC
clone size: .; CDR3 length: 17; D gene: TRBD2; V gene: TRBV4-2; J gene: TRBJ2-5; CDR3 protein: CASSQGDSAGLQETQYF; CDR3 DNA: TGTGCCAGCAGCCAAGGAGACTCAGCGGGGCTCCAAGAGACCCAGTACTTC
clone size: .; CDR3 length: 13; D gene: .; V gene: TRBV12-3/TRBV12-4; J gene: TRBJ2-5; CDR3 protein: CASSLRDQETQYF; CDR3 DNA: TGTGCCAGCAGTTTACGGGACCAAGAGACCCAGTACTTC
clone size: once; CDR3 length: 15; D gene: .; V gene: TRBV13; J gene: TRBJ1-1; CDR3 protein: CASSYLQVTETEAFF; CDR3 DNA: TGTGCCAGCAGTTACTTACAGGTTACGGAGACTGAAGCTTTCTTT
clone size: .; CDR3 length: 16; D gene: TRBD2; V gene: TRBV5-1; J gene: TRBJ2-3; CDR3 protein: CASSSLRGGRDDTQYF; CDR3 DNA: TGCGCCAGCAGCTCCCTTCGGGGGGGAAGGGACGATACGCAGTATTTT
clone size: .; CDR3 length: 15; D gene: TRBD1; V gene: TRBV28; J gene: TRBJ1-1; CDR3 protein: CASSPPSGGDTEAFF; CDR3 DNA: TGTGCCAGCAGTCCCCCGTCAGGGGGCGACACTGAAGCTTTCTTT
clone size: .; CDR3 length: 12; D gene: .; V gene: TRBV6-4; J gene: TRBJ1-1; CDR3 protein: CAVTGFNTEAFF; CDR3 DNA: TGTGCCGTTACAGGTTTTAACACTGAAGCTTTCTTT
clone size: .; CDR3 length: 13; D gene: .; V gene: TRBV6-5; J gene: TRBJ1-1; CDR3 protein: CASGPVRNTEAFF; CDR3 DNA: TGTGCCAGCGGGCCGGTCCGGAACACTGAAGCTTTCTTT
clone size: .; CDR3 length: 16; D gene: .; V gene: TRBV21-1; J gene: TRBJ1-5; CDR3 protein: CASSKPCNVRDQPQHF; CDR3 DNA: TGTGCCAGCAGCAAACCCTGCAACGTACGAGATCAGCCCCAGCATTTT
clone size: .; CDR3 length: 16; D gene: TRBD2; V gene: TRBV7-3; J gene: TRBJ2-3; CDR3 protein: CASSLEARGATDTQYF; CDR3 DNA: TGTGCCAGCAGCTTAGAAGCGCGGGGGGCCACAGATACGCAGTATTTT
clone size: .; CDR3 length: 15; D gene: .; V gene: TRBV19; J gene: TRBJ2-1; CDR3 protein: CASRVRGSSYNEQFF; CDR3 DNA: TGTGCCAGTAGAGTAAGAGGGAGCTCCTACAATGAGCAGTTCTTC
clone size: .; CDR3 length: 19; D gene: .; V gene: TRBV3-1/TRBV3-2; J gene: TRBJ2-2; CDR3 protein: CASSPSGDTRVVGTGELFF; CDR3 DNA: TGTGCCAGCAGCCCCTCCGGGGACACAAGGGTTGTGGGCACCGGGGAGCTGTTTTTT
clone size: .; CDR3 length: 16; D gene: TRBD1; V gene: TRBV6-2/TRBV6-3; J gene: TRBJ1-1; CDR3 protein: CASSPRTGKGNTEAFF; CDR3 DNA: TGTGCCAGCAGTCCCCGGACAGGGAAGGGGAACACTGAAGCTTTCTTT